This TCR beta chain came from a study of cytomegalovirus exposure and HLA in healthy donors. Germline CDR1 is KGHSH and CDR2 is LQKENI. V was pared by 3 bases and J by 1 base, with 7 bases between. The CDR3 runs to 15 residues. Researchers ran the PCR with 60 Vbeta and 13 Jbeta primers. The protocol was immunoSEQ multiplex PCR, while the TCRdb copy is restricted to in-frame clones and leaves out a portion. The sample holds 160,000 or so clones, roughly four fifths seen once. The V and J genes are TRBV18 and TRBJ2-6; D might be TRBD1 (5 bases). The sample consisted of PBMCs. The TCR comes from a woman in her forties or fifties in good health and CMV-seronegative. The CDR3 nucleotides read TGTGCCAGCTCACCCCAGGGTTCTGGGGCCAACGTCCTGACTTTC. It encodes CASSPQGSGANVLTF.